The 27 T cell receptor beta chains below were found in one sample sequenced in a study of T cell responses to AZD1222 COVID-19 vaccine. Here immunoSEQ multiplex PCR was the method, and the copy in TCRdb shows in-frame clones only, minus some. The sample contains some 150,000 clones, approximately 87% of which appear only once. This specimen was peripheral blood, taken 28 days after the second AZD1222 dose. These receptors were obtained from an adult who received the AZD1222 COVID-19 vaccine.

This clone was seen a single time. The chain uses TRBV7-2 and TRBJ1-2; 9 bases align to TRBD1. Germline CDR1 and CDR2: SGHTA and FQGNSA. V was pared by 4 bases and J by 6 bases, with 15 bases of the junction left unmatched. The CDR3 has 17 residues. CDR3 protein: CASSSASSTGGAHGYTF. The CDR3 DNA follows: TGTGCCAGCAGCTCAGCCTCGAGTACAGGGGGCGCTCATGGCTACACCTTC.

The rearrangement uses TRBV28 and TRBJ1-5; possible D gene TRBD1, 5 bases. The length of the CDR3 is 13 residues. V gave up 8 bases and J gave up 7 bases, with 15 bases separating them. CDR1 and CDR2 (germline): MDHEN, SYDVKM. The CDR3 sequence is CASRGGVGQPQHF. As DNA, the CDR3 is TGTGCCAGCCGGGGGGGGGTTGGCCAGCCCCAGCATTTT. The full variable domain, completed using reference TRBV28 and TRBJ1-5, is DVKVTQSSRYLVKRTGEKVFLECVQDMDHENMFWYRQDPGLGLRLIYFSYDVKMKEKGDIPEGYSVSREKKERFSLILESASTNQTSMYLCASRGGVGQPQHFGDGTRLSIL.

The rearrangement links TRBV15 to TRBJ1-1, with D uncertain. CDR1 and CDR2 from the germline V gene are LNHNV and YYDKDF (reference sequence). This CDR3 has 15 amino acids. Trimming pared 0 bases from V and 2 bases from J, leaving 10 bases between. DNA for the CDR3: TGTGCCACCAGCAGAGATTCAGGAGTTAACACTGAAGCTTTCTTT. Protein product: CATSRDSGVNTEAFF.

This chain connects TRBV6-5 to TRBJ1-2; D may be TRBD1 (6 bases). CDR3 length equals 14 residues. The ends were cut back, 6 bases at V and 6 bases at J, with 17 bases in the middle. The germline CDR1 and CDR2 sequences are MNHEY and SVGAGI. CDR3 protein: CASSPGHTRHGYTF. Written as DNA, the CDR3 is TGTGCCAGCAGCCCGGGACATACGAGGCATGGCTACACCTTC.

The chain recombines TRBV13 with TRBJ1-1; perhaps TRBD1 as D (6 bases). Germline V CDR1 and CDR2: PRHDT, FYEKMQ (reference sequence). The CDR3 consists of 14 residues. V dropped 2 bases and J dropped 5 bases, with 12 bases sitting between them. CDR3 protein: CASSLSGGGTEAFF. CDR3 bases: TGTGCCAGCAGCTTATCGGGAGGGGGAACTGAAGCTTTCTTT.

The chain uses TRBV6-4 and TRBJ2-1, with 7 nucleotides matching TRBD2. From germline, CDR1 is MRHNA and CDR2 SNTAGT. The V gene end was trimmed by 5 bases and the J gene end by 2 bases; junction bases not matched to a gene: 6. The CDR3 has 15 residues. CDR3 sequence: CASSRSGEPYNEQFF. The DNA for the CDR3 is TGTGCCAGCAGTCGGAGCGGGGAACCCTACAATGAGCAGTTCTTC.

The rearrangement uses TRBV25-1 and TRBJ1-2; D is uncertain. Germline loops: CDR1 MGHDK, CDR2 SYGVNS. Trimming left V 4 bases short and J 7 bases short, with 13 bases between. The CDR3 covers 13 residues. CDR3 protein: CASSGLALGGYTF. The CDR3 DNA reads TGTGCCAGCAGTGGGTTGGCTTTAGGTGGCTACACCTTC.

V usage is TRBV7-2 and J usage is TRBJ1-6; 8 bases match TRBD1. V was clipped by 4 bases and J by 11 bases; unmatched bases: 4. There are 13 residues in the CDR3. The germline CDR1 and CDR2 sequences are SGHTA and FQGNSA. Written as DNA, the CDR3 is TGTGCCAGCAGCTCTAACAGGGGGGCACCCCTCCACTTT. Its protein is CASSSNRGAPLHF.

Details on this clone: Other DNA sequences in the same sample also yield this CDR3. The chain carries TRBV7-9 and TRBJ2-3; tentatively, D is TRBD2 (6 bases). Trimming left V 5 bases short and J 1 base short, with 7 bases between. The CDR3 covers 13 residues. Germline assignment: CDR1 SEHNR and CDR2 FQNEAQ (reference sequence). CDR3 in DNA: TGTGCCAGCAGCCGACTAGGCACAGATACGCAGTATTTT. Amino acid sequence: CASSRLGTDTQYF.

The sample holds one count of this clone. The V and J genes are TRBV7-2 and TRBJ2-1, with 10 bases matching TRBD2. This CDR3 is 16 amino acids long. The germline V gene encodes CDR1 SGHTA and CDR2 FQGNSA. J was trimmed by 4 bases and V by 5 bases; bases with no gene match: 8. The CDR3 is CASSEQAGGSYNEQFF. The DNA for the CDR3 is TGTGCCAGCAGCGAACAAGCGGGGGGGTCTTACAATGAGCAGTTCTTC.

The chain has TRBV27 and TRBJ2-2; TRBD1 might be the D (6 bases). The germline V gene has CDR1 MNHEY and CDR2 SMNVEV (reference sequence). The CDR3 contains 13 residues. V was trimmed by 4 bases and J by 6 bases, leaving 9 bases between them. The chain's CDR3 is CASSSTGPGELFF. The CDR3, as DNA: TGTGCCAGCAGTTCCACAGGGCCCGGGGAGCTGTTTTTT.

The chain recombines TRBV14 with TRBJ1-6; D is possibly TRBD1 (6 bases). V lost 4 bases to trimming and J lost 5 bases, with 12 bases between them. Germline CDR1 SGHDN, CDR2 FVKESK. The CDR3 totals 15 residues. CDR3 sequence: CASSPAGGNNSPLHF. The CDR3 DNA follows: TGTGCCAGCAGCCCCGCCGGGGGCAATAATTCACCCCTCCACTTT.

The V and J genes are TRBV7-9 and TRBJ2-6; D uncertain. Germline CDR1 SEHNR, CDR2 FQNEAQ (reference sequence). The CDR3 covers 15 residues. V lost 4 bases and J lost 2, with 9 bases in between. The CDR3 loop is CASSSALPGANVLTF. Here the CDR3 DNA reads TGTGCCAGCAGCTCTGCACTGCCTGGGGCCAACGTCCTGACTTTC.

The chain joins TRBV7-9 to TRBJ2-2; D uncertain. Trimming took off 2 bases at V and 5 bases at J, with 3 bases between the two ends. The CDR3 is 12 amino acids. Germline CDR1 and CDR2: SEHNR and FQNEAQ (reference sequence). CDR3 residues: CASSLSTGELFF. Here the CDR3 DNA reads TGTGCCAGCAGCTTATCAACCGGGGAGCTGTTTTTT.

The chain recombines TRBV11-3 with TRBJ2-1; 9 nucleotides agree with TRBD2. Per the germline V gene, CDR1 is SGHNT and CDR2 is YENEEA. The V gene end was trimmed by 1 base and the J gene end by 2 bases; junction bases not matched to a gene: 12. The CDR3 is made up of 19 amino acids. CDR3 region: CASSLGWSGSGRPYNEQFF. The CDR3 DNA sequence: TGTGCCAGCAGCTTAGGTTGGTCCGGGAGCGGGAGGCCCTACAATGAGCAGTTCTTC.

This clone appeared a few times. The V call is TRBV7-9, the J call TRBJ1-3; a possible D gene is TRBD1 (6 bases). V lost 3 bases, J lost 4 bases, and 13 bases lay in between. This CDR3 spans 15 amino acids. Germline assignment: CDR1 SEHNR and CDR2 FQNEAQ (reference sequence). The CDR3 nucleotides read TGTGCCAGCAGCTTTGCGGCAGGGGACGGAAACACCATATATTTT. It yields the protein CASSFAAGDGNTIYF.

The chain uses TRBV5-4 and TRBJ1-1; 7 bases map to TRBD1. This CDR3 comprises 14 residues. Germline lookup yields CDR1 SGHNT and CDR2 YYREEE (reference sequence). V trimming: 2 bases; J trimming: 2 bases; junction bases outside the gene matches: 3. Written as DNA, the CDR3 is TGTGCCAGCAGCTTTGGACAGGCTAACACTGAAGCTTTCTTT. This translates into CASSFGQANTEAFF.

The chain uses TRBV18 and TRBJ2-7; D is perhaps TRBD1 or TRBD2 (5 bases each). Trimming removed 3 bases at V and 0 bases at J, with 18 bases between. The CDR3 loop spans 17 amino acids. Germline V CDR1 and CDR2: KGHSH, LQKENI. As DNA, the CDR3 is TGTGCCAGCTCACCTCTTGGGGGTGTAAGAAGCTCCTACGAGCAGTACTTC. Translating it yields CASSPLGGVRSSYEQYF. Supplemented by reference TRBV18 and TRBJ2-7, the full variable domain reads NAGVMQNPRHLVRRRGQEARLRCSPMKGHSHVYWYRQLPEEGLKFMVYLQKENIIDESGMPKERFSAEFPKEGPSILRIQQVVRGDSAAYFCASSPLGGVRSSYEQYFGPGTRLTVT.

The V gene is TRBV6-1, the J gene TRBJ2-2; tentative D call: TRBD1 (6 bases). Germline lookup yields CDR1 MNHNS and CDR2 SASEGT. V lost 2 bases and J lost 4, with 17 bases in between. This CDR3 comprises 17 residues. The CDR3 DNA reads TGTGCCAGCAGTGAAAGGGGGAAGGGATTAGGCACCGGGGAGCTGTTTTTT. Translation gives CASSERGKGLGTGELFF.

The V call is TRBV2, the J call TRBJ2-7; D possibly corresponds to TRBD1 (5 bases). This CDR3 region has 16 residues. Germline CDR1 reads SNHLY; CDR2 reads FYNNEI. V was trimmed by 6 bases and J by 0 bases, leaving 18 bases between them. The CDR3: CASRGPAVLASYEQYF. In DNA form, the CDR3 reads TGTGCCAGCAGGGGGCCCGCGGTTCTGGCCTCCTACGAGCAGTACTTC.

The chain links TRBV11-2 to TRBJ2-1, with D possibly being TRBD1 (6 bases). The CDR3 is 16 amino acids. In germline, CDR1 is SGHAT, CDR2 FQNNGV. With 5 bases removed from V and 6 bases from J, the gap between germline ends came to 20 bases. The DNA for the CDR3 is TGTGCCAGCAGCACAGGGACCCGCCGGGATCTCAATGAGCAGTTCTTC. Translating gives CASSTGTRRDLNEQFF.

This rearrangement joins TRBV18 to TRBJ1-4, with D perhaps TRBD1 (5 bases). The CDR3 covers 16 residues. Germline-derived CDR1 and CDR2 are KGHSH and LQKENI. V dropped 3 bases and J dropped 3 bases, with 14 bases sitting between them. This chain's CDR3 is CASSPIDGGANEKLFF. The DNA for the CDR3 is TGTGCCAGCTCACCGATAGACGGAGGGGCTAATGAAAAACTGTTTTTT.

This chain connects TRBV5-1 to TRBJ2-1; TRBD1 matches 7 bases. Trimming removed 4 bases from V and 7 bases from J; junction bases left unmatched: 11. The CDR3 length is 15 residues. The germline gives CDR1 SGHRS, CDR2 YFSETQ. This CDR3 reads CASSETGFSVNEQFF. The CDR3, as DNA: TGCGCCAGCAGCGAGACAGGGTTTTCGGTTAATGAGCAGTTCTTC.

This clone was seen only once. The rearrangement joins TRBV15 to TRBJ1-1; D is possibly TRBD1 (6 bases). Germline V gene sequence: CDR1 LNHNV, CDR2 YYDKDF (reference sequence). The CDR3 runs 15 residues. V was cut by 1 base and J by 4 bases, with 13 bases left in between. In DNA form, the CDR3 reads TGTGCCACCAGCAGAGGAGGGGGGGAGGTCACTGAAGCTTTCTTT. The encoded protein is CATSRGGGEVTEAFF.

The V call is TRBV5-1, the J call TRBJ1-2, with D hard to call. Germline V gene data show CDR1 as SGHRS and CDR2 as YFSETQ. Trimming stripped 0 bases from V and 8 bases from J, with 23 bases between. The CDR3 has 17 residues. The DNA of the CDR3 is TGCGCCAGCAGCTTGGTGGGCCAGCCGAGAGGGCCCGGGGGCTACACCTTC. Translating it yields CASSLVGQPRGPGGYTF. Based on the CDR3 plus reference TRBV5-1 and TRBJ1-2, the full variable domain is KAGVTQTPRYLIKTRGQQVTLSCSPISGHRSVSWYQQTPGQGLQFLFEYFSETQRNKGNFPGRFSGRQFSNSRSEMNVSTLELGDSALYLCASSLVGQPRGPGGYTFGSGTRLTVV.

This rearrangement joins TRBV19 to TRBJ2-3, with TRBD2 matching 9 bases. The CDR3 loop spans 15 amino acids. The ends lost 6 bases at V and 3 bases at J; junction bases unmatched: 7. CDR1 LNHDA and CDR2 SQIVND come from the germline V gene (reference sequence). In DNA, the CDR3 is TGTGCCAGTAGGGCGACTGGACTAGCGACAGATACGCAGTATTTT. Protein sequence: CASRATGLATDTQYF.

The rearrangement links TRBV6-2 or TRBV6-3 to TRBJ1-1, with D hard to call. With 0 bases removed from V and 8 bases from J, the gap between germline ends came to 7 bases. The CDR3 is 12 residues long. CDR1 and CDR2 (germline): MNHEY, SVGEGT. CDR3 nucleotides: TGTGCCAGCAGTTACTCAGGGCGGGAAGCTTTCTTT. Its translation is CASSYSGREAFF.